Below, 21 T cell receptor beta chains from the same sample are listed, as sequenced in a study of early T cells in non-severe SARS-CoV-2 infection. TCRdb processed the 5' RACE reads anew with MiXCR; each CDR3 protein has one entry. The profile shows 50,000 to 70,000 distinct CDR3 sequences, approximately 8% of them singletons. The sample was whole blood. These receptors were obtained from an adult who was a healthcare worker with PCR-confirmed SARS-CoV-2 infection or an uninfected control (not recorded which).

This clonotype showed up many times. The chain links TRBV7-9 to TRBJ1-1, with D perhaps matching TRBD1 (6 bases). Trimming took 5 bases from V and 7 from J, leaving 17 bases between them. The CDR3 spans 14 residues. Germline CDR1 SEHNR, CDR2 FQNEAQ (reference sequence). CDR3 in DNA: TGTGCCAGCAGCCCGGATACAGGGTTAGTTGAAGCTTTCTTT. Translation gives CASSPDTGLVEAFF.

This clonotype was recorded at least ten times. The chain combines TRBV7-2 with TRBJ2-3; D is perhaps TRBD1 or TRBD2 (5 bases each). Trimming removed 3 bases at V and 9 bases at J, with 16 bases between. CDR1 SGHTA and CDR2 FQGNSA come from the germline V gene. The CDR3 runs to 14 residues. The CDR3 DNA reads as TGTGCCAGCAGCTTTGCGCCTCCCGAGGGGACGCAGTATTTT. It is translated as CASSFAPPEGTQYF.

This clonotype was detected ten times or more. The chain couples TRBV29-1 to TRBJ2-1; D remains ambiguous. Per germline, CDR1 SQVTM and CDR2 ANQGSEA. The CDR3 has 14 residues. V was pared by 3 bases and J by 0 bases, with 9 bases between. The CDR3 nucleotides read TGCAGCGTTGAGTCGGCGCGCTCCTACAATGAGCAGTTCTTC. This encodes CSVESARSYNEQFF.

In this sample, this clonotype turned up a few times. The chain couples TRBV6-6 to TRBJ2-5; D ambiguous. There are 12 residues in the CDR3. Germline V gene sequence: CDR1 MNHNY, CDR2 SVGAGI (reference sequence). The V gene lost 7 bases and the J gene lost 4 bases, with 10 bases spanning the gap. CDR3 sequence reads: CASTLSGETQYF. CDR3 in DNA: TGTGCCAGCACCTTAAGTGGAGAGACCCAGTACTTC.

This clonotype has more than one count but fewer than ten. The CDR3 reads CASSSLLPQGPQETQYF. In nucleotides, the CDR3 is TGTGCCAGCAGCTCCTTACTGCCACAGGGGCCCCAAGAGACCCAGTACTTC. The chain couples TRBV7-6 to TRBJ2-5; 7 bases are shared with TRBD1. The CDR3 has 17 residues. Germline V gene lookup returns CDR1 SGHVS and CDR2 FNYEAQ. The trim removed 4 bases at V and 1 base at J, leaving 12 bases unmatched.

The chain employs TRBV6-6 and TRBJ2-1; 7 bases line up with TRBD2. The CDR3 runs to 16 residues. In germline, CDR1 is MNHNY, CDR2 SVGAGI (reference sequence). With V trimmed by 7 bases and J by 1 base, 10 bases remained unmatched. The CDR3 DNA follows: TGTGCCAGCACGATTCGCGGGAGTGGGTCCTACAATGAGCAGTTCTTC. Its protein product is CASTIRGSGSYNEQFF.

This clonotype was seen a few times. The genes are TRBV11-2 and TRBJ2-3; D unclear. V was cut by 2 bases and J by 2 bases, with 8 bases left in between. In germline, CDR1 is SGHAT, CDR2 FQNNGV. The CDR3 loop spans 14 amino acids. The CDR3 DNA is TGTGCCAGCAGCTTAAGCGCTACCACAGATACGCAGTATTTT. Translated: CASSLSATTDTQYF.

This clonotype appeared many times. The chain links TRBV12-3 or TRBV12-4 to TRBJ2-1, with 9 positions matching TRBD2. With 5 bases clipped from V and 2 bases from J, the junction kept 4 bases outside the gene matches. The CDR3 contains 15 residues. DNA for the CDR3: TGTGCCAGCAGTACCCGGACTAGCGCCTACAATGAGCAGTTCTTC. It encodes CASSTRTSAYNEQFF.

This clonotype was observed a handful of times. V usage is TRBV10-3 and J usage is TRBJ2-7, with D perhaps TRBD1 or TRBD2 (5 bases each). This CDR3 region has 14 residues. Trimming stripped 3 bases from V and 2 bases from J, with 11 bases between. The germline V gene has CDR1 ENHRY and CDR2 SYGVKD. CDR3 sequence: CAISDRDRTYEQYF. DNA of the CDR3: TGTGCCATCAGTGACCGGGACCGGACCTACGAGCAGTACTTC.

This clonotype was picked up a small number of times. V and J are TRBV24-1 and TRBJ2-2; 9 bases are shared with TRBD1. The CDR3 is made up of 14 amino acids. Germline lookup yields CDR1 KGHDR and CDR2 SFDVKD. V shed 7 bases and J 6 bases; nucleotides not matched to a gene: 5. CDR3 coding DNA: TGTGCCACCAGAGGACAGGGGTGGTCCGGGGAGCTGTTTTTT. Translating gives CATRGQGWSGELFF.

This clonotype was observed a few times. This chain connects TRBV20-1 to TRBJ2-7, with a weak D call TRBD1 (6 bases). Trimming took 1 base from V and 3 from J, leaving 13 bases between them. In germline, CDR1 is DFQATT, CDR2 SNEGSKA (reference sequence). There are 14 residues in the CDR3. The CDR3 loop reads CSARGLLTGYEQYF. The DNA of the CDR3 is TGCAGTGCTAGAGGCTTACTGACAGGCTACGAGCAGTACTTC.

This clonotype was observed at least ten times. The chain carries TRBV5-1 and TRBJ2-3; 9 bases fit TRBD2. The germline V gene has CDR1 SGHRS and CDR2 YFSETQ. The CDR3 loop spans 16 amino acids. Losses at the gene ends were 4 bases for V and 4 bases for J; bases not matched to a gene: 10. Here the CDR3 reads CASSPSGGREADTQYF. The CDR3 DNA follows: TGCGCCAGCAGCCCGTCAGGCGGGAGGGAGGCAGATACGCAGTATTTT.

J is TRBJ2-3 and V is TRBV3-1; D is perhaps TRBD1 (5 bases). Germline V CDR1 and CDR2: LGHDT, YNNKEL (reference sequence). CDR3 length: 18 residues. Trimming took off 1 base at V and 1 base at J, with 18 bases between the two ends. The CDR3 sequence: CASSQGAFSGKGTDTQYF. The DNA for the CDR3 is TGTGCCAGCAGCCAAGGTGCCTTTTCAGGGAAAGGCACAGATACGCAGTATTTT.

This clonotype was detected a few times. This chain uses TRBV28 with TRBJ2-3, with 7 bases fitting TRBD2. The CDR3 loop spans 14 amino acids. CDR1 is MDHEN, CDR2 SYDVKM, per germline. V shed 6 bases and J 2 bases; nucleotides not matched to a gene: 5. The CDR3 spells CASRPSGATDTQYF. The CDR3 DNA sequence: TGTGCCAGCAGGCCCAGCGGGGCCACAGATACGCAGTATTTT.

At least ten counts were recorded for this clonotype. The CDR3 bases are TGTGCCAGCAGCCCTACTAGCGGGAGGGCCGTAATTTACAATGAGCAGTTCTTC. Its protein product is CASSPTSGRAVIYNEQFF. The genes are TRBV7-6 and TRBJ2-1; TRBD2 aligns across 13 bases. Germline trimming cut 5 bases from V and 4 bases from J; bases unmatched to any gene: 11. The CDR3 spans 18 residues. CDR1 and CDR2 (germline): SGHVS, FNYEAQ.

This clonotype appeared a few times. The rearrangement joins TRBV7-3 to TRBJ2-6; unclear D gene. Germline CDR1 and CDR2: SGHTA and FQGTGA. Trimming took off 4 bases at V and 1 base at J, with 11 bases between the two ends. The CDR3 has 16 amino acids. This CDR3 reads CASSSIQASGANVLTF. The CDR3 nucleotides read TGTGCCAGCAGCTCAATTCAGGCATCTGGGGCCAACGTCCTGACTTTC.

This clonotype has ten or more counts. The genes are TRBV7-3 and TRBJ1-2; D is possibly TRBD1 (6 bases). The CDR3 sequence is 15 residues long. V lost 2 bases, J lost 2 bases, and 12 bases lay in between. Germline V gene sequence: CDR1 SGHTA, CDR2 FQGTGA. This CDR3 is CASSLGGGTNYGYTF. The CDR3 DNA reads TGTGCCAGCAGCTTAGGCGGGGGCACCAACTATGGCTACACCTTC.

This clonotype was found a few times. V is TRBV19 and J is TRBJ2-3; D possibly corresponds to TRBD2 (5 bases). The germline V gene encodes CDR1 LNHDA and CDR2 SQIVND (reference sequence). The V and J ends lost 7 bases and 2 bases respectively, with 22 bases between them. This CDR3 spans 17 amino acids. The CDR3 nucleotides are TGTGCCAGTACCCGAGGAGGTGTGGGTGGGATCACAGATACGCAGTATTTT. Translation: CASTRGGVGGITDTQYF.

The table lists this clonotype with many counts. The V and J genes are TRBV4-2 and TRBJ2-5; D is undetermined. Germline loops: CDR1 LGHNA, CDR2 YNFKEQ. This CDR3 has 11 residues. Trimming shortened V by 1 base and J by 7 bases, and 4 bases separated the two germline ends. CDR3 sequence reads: CASSQGATQYF. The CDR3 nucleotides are TGTGCCAGCAGCCAAGGGGCGACCCAGTACTTC.

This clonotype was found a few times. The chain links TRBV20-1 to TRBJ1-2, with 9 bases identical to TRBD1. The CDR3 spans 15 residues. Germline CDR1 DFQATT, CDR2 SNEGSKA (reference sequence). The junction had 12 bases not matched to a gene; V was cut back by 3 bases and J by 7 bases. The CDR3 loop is CSASGMTQGASGYTF. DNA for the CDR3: TGCAGTGCTAGCGGGATGACACAGGGGGCCTCTGGCTACACCTTC.

CDR3 protein: CASSIQGAQETQYF. CDR3 DNA: TGTGCCAGCAGTATACAGGGGGCCCAAGAGACCCAGTACTTC. The J gene is TRBJ2-5, the V gene TRBV6-1, with 9 positions matching TRBD1. CDR1 is MNHNS, CDR2 SASEGT, per germline. The CDR3 loop spans 14 amino acids. The J segment lost 1 base and the V segment lost 5 bases, leaving 2 bases of the junction unmatched.